This T cell receptor beta chain originates from a study of Ad26.COV2.S vaccination and SARS-CoV-2 variants. As for the study in general: A participant enrolled in the COV1001 Ad26.COV2.S trial arm provided the sample. Donor got 5x10^10 or 1x10^11 viral particles of Ad26.COV2.S.

Germline V gene data show CDR1 as LGHNA and CDR2 as YNFKEQ. Trimming took 0 bases from V and 2 from J, leaving 8 bases between them. The CDR3 length is 15 residues. Treatment defined: roughly 20 received Ad26.COV2.S at low or high dose, single or two shots; 5 received placebo; per-sample allocation not given. The samples date from day 63 after the first vaccine or placebo injection. Boston hosted the donor, who was an adult aged 18-55 years. This clone was seen only a few times. Data came from immunoSEQ multiplex PCR; TCRdb stores just in-frame clones and leaves some out. The table has 400,000 to 450,000 clones, around 91% seen once.

The TCR originated in a person between 18 and 65 years old who received the Ad26.COV2.S COVID-19 vaccine or a placebo. The specimen comprised peripheral blood, sampled in a trial of Ad26.COV2.S vaccine versus placebo. The J gene is TRBJ1-3, the V gene TRBV4-2; D perhaps matches TRBD1 (6 bases). As DNA, the CDR3 is TGTGCCAGCAGCCAAGAACAGGGCCCTGGAAACACCATATATTTT. It is translated as CASSQEQGPGNTIYF.